This T cell receptor beta chain was documented in a study of T cells after yellow fever vaccination. Notes on the study in general: Most clones from primary vaccination resurfaced after the booster (under 97% CD4, around 90% CD8).

TCR cDNA was made by 5'RACE template switching, adding a universal primer site and UMIs. TCRdb used MiXCR to reprocess the 5' RACE reads, holding one entry per CDR3 protein. Of some 260,000 distinct CDR3 sequences listed, roughly 4.8% are singletons. This clonotype was seen many times. Its specificity is unknown. The material was CD4+ T cells sorted from PBMCs, obtained on the day of the yellow fever booster vaccination. This TCR was sampled from a man between 18 and 35 years old who received the YFV17D yellow fever vaccine.

CDR3 protein: CASSLWSTSVQTQYF. In nucleotides, the CDR3 is TGTGCCAGCAGCTTATGGTCGACTTCAGTGCAGACCCAGTACTTC. The V call is TRBV11-2, the J call TRBJ2-5; D is undetermined. Germline CDR1 reads SGHAT; CDR2 reads FQNNGV. Trimming removed 2 bases at V and 6 bases at J, with 16 bases between. The CDR3 is made up of 15 amino acids.